The 31 T cell receptor beta chains reported below all come from one sample, sequenced in a study of blood T cell repertoires in COVID-19. Sequenced by immunoSEQ multiplex PCR; TCRdb stores in-frame clones only, minus some. The data show roughly 100,000 clones, with more than 85% seen just once and 4.2% held by the top ten. The specimen was peripheral blood. The receptors were sampled from a man aged 18 to 30 with acute or convalescent COVID-19.

The chain recombines TRBV4-1 with TRBJ2-1; TRBD2 agrees at 10 bases. The CDR3 sequence is 16 residues long. Germline-derived CDR1 and CDR2 are MGHRA and YSYEKL. J lost 5 bases, V lost 0 bases, and 4 bases had no gene match. The CDR3 DNA sequence: TGCGCCAGCAGCCAAGAAGGCCTAGCGGGAGACAATGAGCAGTTCTTC. Encoded protein: CASSQEGLAGDNEQFF.

This chain connects TRBV7-2 to TRBJ2-3; D is possibly TRBD2 (6 bases). Germline CDR1 reads SGHTA; CDR2 reads FQGNSA. V lost 5 bases and J 1 base, leaving 13 bases between the germline ends. The CDR3 covers 15 residues. The CDR3 here is CASSLRGSGTDTQYF. Here the CDR3 DNA reads TGTGCCAGCAGCCTGCGGGGCTCTGGCACAGATACGCAGTATTTT.

The chain joins TRBV18 to TRBJ1-1; D is ambiguous. CDR3 size: 16 residues. Trimming shortened V by 0 bases and J by 1 base, and 12 bases separated the two germline ends. Germline assignment: CDR1 KGHSH and CDR2 LQKENI. The CDR3, as DNA: TGTGCCAGCTCACCACCCCTCAACGCTAAGAACACTGAAGCTTTCTTT. It is translated as CASSPPLNAKNTEAFF.

In DNA, the CDR3 is TGTGTCAGAAGCCCACAGGGGGATCAGGAGACCCAGTACTTC. Translating gives CVRSPQGDQETQYF. This rearrangement joins TRBV7-5 to TRBJ2-5; the D call in the table, TRBD1, was not verified against the DNA. TRBV7-5 is reported as a pseudogene. This CDR3 is built from 14 residues.

The chain uses TRBV5-1 and TRBJ1-6, with D uncertain. The CDR3 sequence is 15 residues long. CDR1 SGHRS and CDR2 YFSETQ come from the germline V gene. V was trimmed by 0 bases and J by 8 bases, leaving 12 bases between them. CDR3 amino acids: CASSLGSGLDSPLHF. In nucleotides, the CDR3 is TGCGCCAGCAGCTTGGGGTCCGGGTTGGATTCACCCCTCCACTTT.

The chain carries TRBV11-2 and TRBJ2-2; no definite D call. Germline loops: CDR1 SGHAT, CDR2 FQNNGV. Trimming took off 3 bases at V and 2 bases at J, with 4 bases between the two ends. The CDR3 is made up of 13 amino acids. Here the CDR3 reads CASSFYNTGELFF. The CDR3 coding sequence is TGTGCCAGCAGCTTCTACAACACCGGGGAGCTGTTTTTT.

The V and J genes are TRBV6-1 and TRBJ2-1, with 9 bases lining up with TRBD2. V lost 0 bases, J lost 1 base, and 4 bases stayed unmatched. The CDR3 is made up of 17 amino acids. The germline V gene encodes CDR1 MNHNS and CDR2 SASEGT. The CDR3 protein is CASSEAIAGASYNEQFF. The CDR3 nucleotides are TGTGCCAGCAGTGAAGCAATAGCGGGGGCTTCCTACAATGAGCAGTTCTTC.

V usage is TRBV24-1 and J usage is TRBJ2-3; 9 nucleotides line up with TRBD1. CDR1 KGHDR and CDR2 SFDVKD come from the germline V gene. The J segment lost 6 bases and the V segment lost 3 bases, leaving 6 bases of the junction unmatched. CDR3 length: 15 residues. The CDR3 loop reads CATSDGTGIADTQYF. DNA of the CDR3: TGTGCCACCAGTGATGGGACAGGGATTGCGGATACGCAGTATTTT.

This chain joins TRBV19 and TRBJ1-6; a weak D match, TRBD1 (6 bases). CDR3 length: 13 amino acids. The germline CDR1 and CDR2 sequences are LNHDA and SQIVND (reference sequence). Trimming removed 2 bases from V and 9 bases from J, with 8 bases in between. This CDR3 is CASSIQGSSPLHF. CDR3 in DNA: TGTGCCAGTAGTATACAGGGGAGTTCACCCCTCCACTTT.

The rearrangement joins TRBV6-5 to TRBJ1-6; the D gene is possibly TRBD1 (5 bases). Germline CDR1 reads MNHEY; CDR2 reads SVGAGI. This CDR3 region has 14 residues. V was trimmed by 4 bases and J by 8 bases, leaving 12 bases between them. The CDR3 here is CASSFAGQDSPLHF. In DNA form, the CDR3 reads TGTGCCAGCAGTTTCGCAGGGCAGGATTCACCCCTCCACTTT.

The V call is TRBV27, the J call TRBJ2-3; 7 nucleotides line up with TRBD2. CDR1 MNHEY and CDR2 SMNVEV come from the germline V gene (reference sequence). The V gene end was trimmed by 5 bases and the J gene end by 5 bases; junction bases not matched to a gene: 10. CDR3 length: 15 amino acids. The CDR3 loop reads CASSGWGGEGDTQYF. The CDR3 nucleotides read TGTGCCAGCAGTGGTTGGGGGGGAGAGGGAGATACGCAGTATTTT.

The gene calls are TRBV27 and TRBJ1-2; no definite D call. The ends were cut back, 2 bases at V and 3 bases at J, with 10 bases in the middle. This CDR3 comprises 14 residues. Germline-derived CDR1 and CDR2 are MNHEY and SMNVEV (reference sequence). The CDR3 sequence: CASSLAHTDYGYTF. The CDR3 nucleotides read TGTGCCAGCAGTTTAGCCCATACGGACTATGGCTACACCTTC.

Points on this clone: One end of the junction fails to match germline, which may point to a read error. This chain joins TRBV5-1 and TRBJ2-7, with 9 positions matching TRBD1. Germline CDR1 SGHRS, CDR2 YFSETQ. This CDR3 comprises 12 residues. This CDR3 is CASRPLSGTGQF. CDR3 DNA: TGCGCCAGCAGGCCTCTTTCCGGGACAGGGCAGTTC.

This CDR3 is CASSLSWLGGRTGELFF. The CDR3 bases are TGTGCCAGCAGCCTAAGTTGGTTGGGAGGTCGGACCGGGGAGCTGTTTTTT. The chain employs TRBV5-6 and TRBJ2-2, with D perhaps matching TRBD2 (6 bases). The ends were cut back, 4 bases at V and 5 bases at J, with 21 bases in the middle. Germline V gene data show CDR1 as SGHDT and CDR2 as YYEEEE. CDR3 length: 17 amino acids.

The rearrangement joins TRBV25-1 to TRBJ1-1; D uncertain. CDR3 length: 13 amino acids. With 1 base removed from V and 1 base from J, the gap between germline ends came to 4 bases. From germline, CDR1 is MGHDK and CDR2 SYGVNS. The CDR3 bases are TGTGCCAGCAGTGAATTGAGGAACACTGAAGCTTTCTTT. This translates into CASSELRNTEAFF.

V gene TRBV27 combines with J gene TRBJ1-4; maybe TRBD1 (5 bases). Germline V gives CDR1 MNHEY, CDR2 SMNVEV (reference sequence). The CDR3 has 13 residues. With 9 bases removed from V and 8 bases from J, the gap between germline ends came to 16 bases. CDR3 sequence: CARIRGMREKLFF. CDR3 DNA: TGTGCCAGAATTAGGGGTATGAGGGAAAAACTGTTTTTT.

V usage is TRBV6-2 or TRBV6-3 and J usage is TRBJ1-2, with a tentative D call TRBD1 (6 bases). V was clipped by 2 bases and J by 10 bases, with 14 bases between them. This CDR3 contains 13 residues. Germline CDR1 and CDR2: MNHEY and SVGEGT. This CDR3 is CASSYGGGVYYTF. The DNA for the CDR3 is TGTGCCAGCAGTTACGGGGGGGGCGTCTACTACACCTTC.

This clone was picked up a small number of times. The genes are TRBV7-9 and TRBJ2-2, with a tentative D call TRBD2 (6 bases). Per germline, CDR1 SEHNR and CDR2 FQNEAQ (reference sequence). The V gene lost 8 bases and the J gene lost 1 base, with 14 bases spanning the gap. The CDR3 contains 15 residues. CDR3: CASPKEGRNTGELFF. In DNA form, the CDR3 reads TGTGCCAGCCCTAAGGAGGGCAGGAACACCGGGGAGCTGTTTTTT.

The chain joins TRBV30 to TRBJ1-6; 8 nucleotides line up with TRBD1. CDR3 length equals 17 residues. V shed 5 bases, J shed 8 bases, and the junction held 17 bases outside the gene matches. Germline V gene data show CDR1 as GTSNPN and CDR2 as SVGIG (reference sequence). CDR3 in amino acids: CAWPLSRTVQGDSPLHF. DNA for the CDR3: TGTGCCTGGCCGCTGAGTAGGACAGTACAGGGGGATTCACCCCTCCACTTT. Full variable domain (outside the CDR3, taken from reference TRBV30 and TRBJ1-6): SQTIHQWPATLVQPVGSPLSLECTVEGTSNPNLYWYRQAAGRGLQLLFYSVGIGQISSEVPQNLSASRPQDRQFILSSKKLLLSDSGFYLCAWPLSRTVQGDSPLHFGNGTRLTVT.

This chain links TRBV10-3 with TRBJ2-1; 7 nucleotides align to TRBD1. This CDR3 is built from 13 residues. CDR1 and CDR2 (germline): ENHRY, SYGVKD. V was pared by 5 bases and J by 5 bases, with 3 bases of the junction left unmatched. The CDR3 here is CAISSTGNNEQFF. The CDR3 coding sequence is TGTGCCATCAGTTCGACAGGGAACAATGAGCAGTTCTTC.

The V call is TRBV4-2, the J call TRBJ1-2; D is unresolved. This CDR3 has 12 amino acids. V gave up 3 bases and J gave up 5 bases, with 7 bases separating them. The germline V gene encodes CDR1 LGHNA and CDR2 YNFKEQ. In DNA form, the CDR3 reads TGTGCCAGCAGCCAGGGAGTATATGGCTACACCTTC. This sequence encodes CASSQGVYGYTF.

This clone was seen once. The rearrangement joins TRBV19 to TRBJ1-4; D possibly corresponds to TRBD1 (6 bases). CDR1 and CDR2 from the germline V gene are LNHDA and SQIVND (reference sequence). The CDR3 contains 14 residues. With 4 bases removed from V and 3 bases from J, the gap between germline ends came to 9 bases. The CDR3 DNA reads TGTGCCAGTAGTACAGGGGCAGCTAATGAAAAACTGTTTTTT. This codes for CASSTGAANEKLFF. The entire variable domain, with the rest obtained from reference TRBV19 and TRBJ1-4, is as follows: DGGITQSPKYLFRKEGQNVTLSCEQNLNHDAMYWYRQDPGQGLRLIYYSQIVNDFQKGDIAEGYSVSREKKESFPLTVTSAQKNPTAFYLCASSTGAANEKLFFGSGTQLSVL.

This chain links TRBV18 with TRBJ1-2; 8 bases agree with TRBD1. With V trimmed by 6 bases and J by 3 bases, 3 bases remained unmatched. The CDR3 has 13 residues. Per the germline V gene, CDR1 is KGHSH and CDR2 is LQKENI. As DNA, the CDR3 is TGTGCCAGCTCGCAGGGGGCCGACTATGGCTACACCTTC. Translated, it gives CASSQGADYGYTF.

The chain has TRBV19 and TRBJ1-2; maybe TRBD1 (6 bases). The CDR3 has 15 amino acids. The germline V gene has CDR1 LNHDA and CDR2 SQIVND (reference sequence). The ends were cut back, 3 bases at V and 2 bases at J, with 13 bases in the middle. In DNA, the CDR3 is TGTGCCAGTAGTATCCGGGACATACCCAACTATGGCTACACCTTC. Encoded protein: CASSIRDIPNYGYTF.

This clone appeared once. The chain has TRBV6-5 and TRBJ1-2, with a weak D call TRBD1 (5 bases). Germline CDR1 reads MNHEY; CDR2 reads SVGAGI. Trimming cost V 7 bases and J 7 bases, with 22 bases left between them. There are 15 residues in the CDR3. The chain's CDR3 is CASTRLTVLGLGYTF. The CDR3 coding sequence is TGTGCCAGCACTAGATTGACAGTCCTGGGCCTTGGCTACACCTTC.

The sample holds one count of this clone. The gene calls are TRBV6-5 and TRBJ2-4; 9 positions match TRBD2. The CDR3 extends over 16 amino acids. The germline gives CDR1 MNHEY, CDR2 SVGAGI. Trimming took 2 bases from V and 1 from J; bases not matched to a gene: 3. In DNA form, the CDR3 reads TGTGCCAGCAGTTACGCCGGGACTAGCGCCAAAAACATTCAGTACTTC. Amino acids: CASSYAGTSAKNIQYF.

This chain links TRBV23-1 with TRBJ1-3; 7 bases agree with TRBD1. TRBV23-1 counts as an open reading frame of uncertain function. The CDR3 runs to 17 residues. J was trimmed by 4 bases and V by 0 bases; bases with no gene match: 9. In nucleotides, the CDR3 is TGCGCCAGCAGTCAATCGGGGGTCAGGGGGGAAGGAAACACCATATATTTT. Translating gives CASSQSGVRGEGNTIYF.

The chain joins TRBV18 to TRBJ1-2; TRBD1 might be the D (6 bases). The CDR3 runs 13 residues. Germline V gene sequence: CDR1 KGHSH, CDR2 LQKENI. V was shortened by 4 bases and J by 7 bases, with 13 bases between the two germline ends. This chain's CDR3 is CASSQETGTGYTF. The DNA for the CDR3 is TGTGCCAGCTCACAGGAAACAGGGACTGGCTACACCTTC.

This sequence joins TRBV19 and TRBJ1-2; TRBD1 might be the D (6 bases). V lost 4 bases to trimming and J lost 4 bases, with 16 bases between them. Germline V gene data show CDR1 as LNHDA and CDR2 as SQIVND (reference sequence). The CDR3 sequence is 15 residues long. CDR3 sequence reads: CASSNPGEPGYGYTF. The CDR3 DNA reads as TGTGCCAGTAGTAATCCAGGGGAACCCGGCTATGGCTACACCTTC.

The CDR3 loop is CASSMGLYTGELFF. CDR3 nucleotide sequence: TGTGCCAGTAGTATGGGACTTTACACCGGGGAGCTGTTTTTT. This chain links TRBV19 with TRBJ2-2; D possibly corresponds to TRBD2 (6 bases). In germline, CDR1 is LNHDA, CDR2 SQIVND (reference sequence). V was clipped by 3 bases and J by 3 bases, with 8 bases between them. The CDR3 runs to 14 residues. The full variable domain, completed using reference TRBV19 and TRBJ2-2, is DGGITQSPKYLFRKEGQNVTLSCEQNLNHDAMYWYRQDPGQGLRLIYYSQIVNDFQKGDIAEGYSVSREKKESFPLTVTSAQKNPTAFYLCASSMGLYTGELFFGEGSRLTVL.

The rearrangement links TRBV7-2 to TRBJ2-3, with TRBD1 matching 10 bases. The CDR3 contains 15 residues. Germline V lookup: CDR1 SGHTA, CDR2 FQGNSA. The ends lost 5 bases at V and 7 bases at J; junction bases unmatched: 9. The CDR3 bases are TGTGCCAGCAGCCGCGGGACAGGGGAGTTGTATACGCAGTATTTT. Protein sequence: CASSRGTGELYTQYF.